These 27 T cell receptor beta chains were all obtained from the same sample, sequenced in a study of shared clonotypes between healthy human individuals. Some clones are missing from TCRdb's copy, which holds only in-frame ones; the method was immunoSEQ multiplex PCR. There are about 1.9 million clones in the sample; just under 95% occur only once, and 1.5% to 2% lies in the top ten. Terminally differentiated effector memory CD45RA+ cells were excluded by CCR7 positive selection of CD45RO-negative cells. The sequenced material came from naive CD8+ T cells from PBMCs. Receptor source: a man aged 18 to 29 in good health. Some clones in this sample may be carry-over from other donors' samples.

The chain joins TRBV20-1 to TRBJ1-5; D is unresolved. Per germline, CDR1 DFQATT and CDR2 SNEGSKA (reference sequence). V was trimmed by 0 bases and J by 11 bases, leaving 8 bases between them. The CDR3 totals 11 residues. The DNA for the CDR3 is TGCAGTGCTAGAGAATTATCAGCCCAGCATTTT. It yields the protein CSARELSAQHF.

The J gene is TRBJ2-1, the V gene TRBV7-6; 8 bases align to TRBD1. This CDR3 is built from 17 residues. After removal of 5 bases from V and 4 bases from J, the junction contained 13 bases not matched to a gene. Germline CDR1 reads SGHVS; CDR2 reads FNYEAQ. CDR3 region: CASSIRLTGALYNEQFF. The DNA for the CDR3 is TGTGCCAGCAGCATACGACTGACAGGGGCCCTATACAATGAGCAGTTCTTC.

The chain recombines TRBV6-5 with TRBJ2-7, with 8 bases matching TRBD1. After removal of 7 bases from V and 0 bases from J, the junction contained 8 bases not matched to a gene. The germline V gene encodes CDR1 MNHEY and CDR2 SVGAGI. This CDR3 has 15 amino acids. In DNA form, the CDR3 reads TGTGCCAGCACCCCGACAGGGGAAAGCTCCTACGAGCAGTACTTC. It encodes CASTPTGESSYEQYF.

The V call is TRBV7-9, the J call TRBJ2-3; 9 nucleotides align to TRBD2. V dropped 4 bases and J dropped 8; count of bases not matched to a gene: 7. Germline assignment: CDR1 SEHNR and CDR2 FQNEAQ (reference sequence). The CDR3 consists of 14 residues. The CDR3: CASSYPELAGTQYF. CDR3 DNA: TGTGCCAGCAGCTACCCCGAACTAGCGGGTACGCAGTATTTT.

V usage is TRBV19 and J usage is TRBJ2-5, with TRBD2 identical over 10 bases. V lost 4 bases to trimming and J lost 5 bases; unmatched junction nucleotides: 10. This CDR3 has 16 amino acids. Germline V gene data show CDR1 as LNHDA and CDR2 as SQIVND (reference sequence). CDR3 bases: TGTGCCAGTAGTAGATACAGCGGGAGGGCCTGGGAGACCCAGTACTTC. It is translated as CASSRYSGRAWETQYF.

The chain recombines TRBV27 with TRBJ2-7; D possibly uses TRBD1 or TRBD2 (7 bases each). Germline V CDR1 and CDR2: MNHEY, SMNVEV (reference sequence). V gave up 0 bases and J gave up 4 bases, with 16 bases separating them. CDR3 length equals 16 residues. In DNA, the CDR3 is TGTGCCAGCAGTTTATCCCGACAGGGAGGGAGGTACGAGCAGTACTTC. Amino acids: CASSLSRQGGRYEQYF.

This clone has just one count. This chain joins TRBV29-1 and TRBJ1-2; D call uncertain. Germline V lookup: CDR1 SQVTM, CDR2 ANQGSEA. The CDR3 length is 11 residues. Trimming cost V 7 bases and J 8 bases, with 14 bases left between them. CDR3 DNA: TGCAGCGCCGACCCGTCCCTCGGCTACACCTTC. Encoded protein: CSADPSLGYTF.

This clone was picked up one time. The chain joins TRBV5-4 to TRBJ1-2; D perhaps matches TRBD1 (5 bases). The ends were cut back, 1 base at V and 6 bases at J, with 16 bases in the middle. Germline V gene lookup returns CDR1 SGHNT and CDR2 YYREEE (reference sequence). The CDR3 consists of 15 residues. Here the CDR3 DNA reads TGTGCCAGCAGCTTGACGGTAGGAGGGGCGGATGGCTACACCTTC. This encodes CASSLTVGGADGYTF.

The chain's CDR3 is CASCQVGTSSYNEQFF. In DNA, the CDR3 is TGTGCCAGCTGTCAAGTGGGGACTAGCTCCTACAATGAGCAGTTCTTC. The J gene is TRBJ2-1, the V gene TRBV6-1, with 8 bases aligning to TRBD2. Germline V gives CDR1 MNHNS, CDR2 SASEGT. J lost 0 bases, V lost 8 bases, and 9 bases had no gene match. This CDR3 region has 16 residues.

V and J are TRBV5-1 and TRBJ2-7, with 11 bases lining up with TRBD1. Germline V gene sequence: CDR1 SGHRS, CDR2 YFSETQ. V was pared by 2 bases and J by 5 bases, with 6 bases of the junction left unmatched. The CDR3 extends over 15 amino acids. In DNA form, the CDR3 reads TGCGCCAGCAGCTTAGGACAGGGGGCATTCAACGAGCAGTACTTC. It translates to CASSLGQGAFNEQYF.

The V and J genes are TRBV12-5 and TRBJ2-3, with 10 bases lining up with TRBD1. The CDR3 contains 15 residues. The V segment lost 5 bases and the J segment 1 base; nucleotides outside the gene matches: 3. Germline-derived CDR1 and CDR2 are LGHNT and FRNRAP. CDR3: CASGPGTGGTDTQYF. CDR3 DNA: TGTGCTAGTGGTCCCGGGACAGGGGGCACAGATACGCAGTATTTT.

This sequence joins TRBV7-9 and TRBJ2-3; maybe TRBD2 (5 bases). CDR3 size: 15 residues. Germline CDR1 is SEHNR and CDR2 is FQNEAQ (reference sequence). V shed 3 bases and J shed 5 bases, with 15 bases lying between them. CDR3 bases: TGTGCCAGCAGCTTTGGAGGTGTAAGCGGAGATACGCAGTATTTT. Its protein product is CASSFGGVSGDTQYF. Variable domain in full (rest from reference TRBV7-9 and TRBJ2-3): DTGVSQNPRHKITKRGQNVTFRCDPISEHNRLYWYRQTLGQGPEFLTYFQNEAQLEKSRLLSDRFSAERPKGSFSTLEIQRTEQGDSAMYLCASSFGGVSGDTQYFGPGTRLTVL.

The table lists this clone with a few counts. V is TRBV7-9 and J is TRBJ2-2; D not resolved. The CDR3 has 14 residues. Germline V lookup: CDR1 SEHNR, CDR2 FQNEAQ (reference sequence). V lost 3 bases and J 1 base, leaving 6 bases between the germline ends. CDR3 sequence reads: CASSFQENTGELFF. The CDR3 coding sequence is TGTGCCAGCAGCTTTCAGGAGAACACCGGGGAGCTGTTTTTT.

The rearrangement joins TRBV19 to TRBJ1-5, with D possibly being TRBD1 (6 bases). V gave up 2 bases and J gave up 5 bases, with 13 bases separating them. CDR3 length equals 15 residues. The germline gives CDR1 LNHDA, CDR2 SQIVND (reference sequence). In DNA, the CDR3 is TGTGCCAGTAGTATATCCGGGGGCGTATATCAGCCCCAGCATTTT. Translating it yields CASSISGGVYQPQHF.

The count of this clone is one. The chain joins TRBV27 to TRBJ2-7; D is unresolved. Germline V gene lookup returns CDR1 MNHEY and CDR2 SMNVEV (reference sequence). The CDR3 length is 15 residues. V was clipped by 0 bases and J by 3 bases, with 12 bases between them. The CDR3 here is CASSLSKGYLYEQYF. In DNA, the CDR3 is TGTGCCAGCAGTTTATCGAAGGGCTATCTCTACGAGCAGTACTTC.

As DNA, the CDR3 is TGCAGCGTCACCACTTACAATGAGCAGTTCTTC. Its translation is CSVTTYNEQFF. The V gene is TRBV29-1, the J gene TRBJ2-1; D is undetermined. Germline CDR1 is SQVTM and CDR2 is ANQGSEA. The CDR3 extends over 11 amino acids. V was trimmed by 6 bases and J by 4 bases, leaving 7 bases between them.

This chain connects TRBV5-1 to TRBJ2-2; D is ambiguous. Germline V lookup: CDR1 SGHRS, CDR2 YFSETQ. This CDR3 is built from 15 residues. V was trimmed by 0 bases and J by 5 bases, leaving 11 bases between them. DNA of the CDR3: TGCGCCAGCAGCTTGGCACGTCTAACTACCGGGGAGCTGTTTTTT. This sequence encodes CASSLARLTTGELFF.

The genes are TRBV19 and TRBJ2-1; 12 bases map to TRBD2. The length of the CDR3 is 15 residues. V was pared by 5 bases and J by 4 bases, with 3 bases of the junction left unmatched. Germline CDR1 LNHDA, CDR2 SQIVND (reference sequence). CDR3 residues: CASSAGLAGYNEQFF. The DNA of the CDR3 is TGTGCCAGTAGTGCCGGACTAGCGGGGTACAATGAGCAGTTCTTC.

V gene TRBV4-3 combines with J gene TRBJ2-1; D might be TRBD2 (5 bases). Trimming left V 0 bases short and J 8 bases short, with 8 bases between. Germline lookup yields CDR1 LGHNA and CDR2 YSLEER. CDR3 length: 13 residues. CDR3 loop: CASSQDMRDEQFF. CDR3 in DNA: TGCGCCAGCAGCCAAGATATGCGGGATGAGCAGTTCTTC.

The CDR3 DNA reads TGTGCCAGCAGCTGGACTAGCGGGAGTTTTTACGAGCAGTACTTC. It yields the protein CASSWTSGSFYEQYF. V and J are TRBV7-2 and TRBJ2-7; TRBD2 matches at 13 bases. CDR1 and CDR2 (germline): SGHTA, FQGNSA. Unmatched junction bases numbered 4, after V lost 4 bases and J lost 4 bases. The CDR3 runs 15 residues. Variable domain in full (rest from reference TRBV7-2 and TRBJ2-7): GAGVSQSPSNKVTEKGKDVELRCDPISGHTALYWYRQSLGQGLEFLIYFQGNSAPDKSGLPSDRFSAERTGGSVSTLTIQRTQQEDSAVYLCASSWTSGSFYEQYFGPGTRLTVT.

The genes are TRBV5-6 and TRBJ2-7; 8 bases are a match to TRBD1. With V trimmed by 0 bases and J by 5 bases, 7 bases remained unmatched. The CDR3 totals 15 residues. Germline CDR1 and CDR2: SGHDT and YYEEEE. CDR3 bases: TGTGCCAGCAGCTTGGATGCAGGGGGCTATCACGAGCAGTACTTC. This sequence encodes CASSLDAGGYHEQYF. Drawing the rest from reference TRBV5-6 and TRBJ2-7, the complete variable domain is DAGVTQSPTHLIKTRGQQVTLRCSPKSGHDTVSWYQQALGQGPQFIFQYYEEEERQRGNFPDRFSGHQFPNYSSELNVNALLLGDSALYLCASSLDAGGYHEQYFGPGTRLTVT.

On this clone: The same CDR3 can be traced to other DNA sequences in this sample. V gene TRBV28 combines with J gene TRBJ2-1, with 10 positions matching TRBD2. The CDR3 runs to 13 residues. After removal of 6 bases from V and 5 bases from J, the junction contained 1 base not matched to a gene. The germline V gene has CDR1 MDHEN and CDR2 SYDVKM. The CDR3 DNA sequence: TGTGCCAGCAGCCTAGCGGGAGACAATGAGCAGTTCTTC. Its protein product is CASSLAGDNEQFF.

The genes are TRBV11-2 and TRBJ2-1; 8 nucleotides match TRBD2. Trimming cost V 4 bases and J 4 bases; bases outside gene matches: 9. Germline V gene sequence: CDR1 SGHAT, CDR2 FQNNGV. This CDR3 is built from 16 residues. The CDR3 spells CASSSNLAGKYNEQFF. Written as DNA, the CDR3 is TGTGCCAGCAGCTCCAATCTAGCGGGCAAGTACAATGAGCAGTTCTTC.

The rearrangement links TRBV4-3 to TRBJ2-7; weak D call: TRBD1 (6 bases). V was cut by 5 bases and J by 6 bases, with 17 bases left in between. This CDR3 spans 14 amino acids. Germline lookup yields CDR1 LGHNA and CDR2 YSLEER. The CDR3 loop is CASSEGGVGGEQYF. In nucleotides, the CDR3 is TGCGCCAGCAGCGAAGGCGGAGTAGGGGGCGAGCAGTACTTC.

The J gene is TRBJ2-3, the V gene TRBV11-2, with D possibly being TRBD1 or TRBD2 (6 bases each). Trimming pared 5 bases from V and 3 bases from J, leaving 18 bases between. This CDR3 has 16 residues. Germline V CDR1 and CDR2: SGHAT, FQNNGV. In DNA form, the CDR3 reads TGTGCCAGCAGCCCCCGGAGGGGGGAGAGTACAGATACGCAGTATTTT. Translation: CASSPRRGESTDTQYF. Full variable domain (missing parts from reference TRBV11-2 and TRBJ2-3): EAGVAQSPRYKIIEKRQSVAFWCNPISGHATLYWYQQILGQGPKLLIQFQNNGVVDDSQLPKDRFSAERLKGVDSTLKIQPAKLEDSAVYLCASSPRRGESTDTQYFGPGTRLTVL.

The CDR3 loop is CASREGQPLGGYTF. Here the CDR3 DNA reads TGTGCCAGCAGAGAGGGACAGCCGTTGGGTGGCTACACCTTC. V gene TRBV25-1 combines with J gene TRBJ1-2; 7 bases fit TRBD1. After removal of 6 bases from V and 7 bases from J, the junction contained 11 bases not matched to a gene. From germline, CDR1 is MGHDK and CDR2 SYGVNS. The CDR3 loop spans 14 amino acids.

J is TRBJ2-7 and V is TRBV7-2; maybe TRBD1 (6 bases). There are 15 residues in the CDR3. Between the trimmed V and J ends, which lost 1 base and 0 bases, there was a span of 10 bases. Looked up from germline, CDR1 is SGHTA and CDR2 is FQGNSA. The CDR3 DNA is TGTGCCAGCAGCTTAGAAAGGGGGTACTCCTACGAGCAGTACTTC. It yields the protein CASSLERGYSYEQYF.